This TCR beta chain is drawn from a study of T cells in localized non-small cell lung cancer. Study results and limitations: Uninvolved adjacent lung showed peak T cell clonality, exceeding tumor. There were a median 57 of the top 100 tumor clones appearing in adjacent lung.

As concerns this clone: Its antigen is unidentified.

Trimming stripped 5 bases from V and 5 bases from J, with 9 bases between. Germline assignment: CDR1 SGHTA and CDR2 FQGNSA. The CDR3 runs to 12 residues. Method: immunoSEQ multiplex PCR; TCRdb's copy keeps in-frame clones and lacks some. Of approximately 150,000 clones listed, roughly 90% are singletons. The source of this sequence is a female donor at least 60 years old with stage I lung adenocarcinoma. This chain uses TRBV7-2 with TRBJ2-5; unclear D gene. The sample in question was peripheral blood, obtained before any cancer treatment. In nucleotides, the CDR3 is TGTGCCAGCAGCCCCGGCCGGGAGACCCAGTACTTC. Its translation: CASSPGRETQYF.